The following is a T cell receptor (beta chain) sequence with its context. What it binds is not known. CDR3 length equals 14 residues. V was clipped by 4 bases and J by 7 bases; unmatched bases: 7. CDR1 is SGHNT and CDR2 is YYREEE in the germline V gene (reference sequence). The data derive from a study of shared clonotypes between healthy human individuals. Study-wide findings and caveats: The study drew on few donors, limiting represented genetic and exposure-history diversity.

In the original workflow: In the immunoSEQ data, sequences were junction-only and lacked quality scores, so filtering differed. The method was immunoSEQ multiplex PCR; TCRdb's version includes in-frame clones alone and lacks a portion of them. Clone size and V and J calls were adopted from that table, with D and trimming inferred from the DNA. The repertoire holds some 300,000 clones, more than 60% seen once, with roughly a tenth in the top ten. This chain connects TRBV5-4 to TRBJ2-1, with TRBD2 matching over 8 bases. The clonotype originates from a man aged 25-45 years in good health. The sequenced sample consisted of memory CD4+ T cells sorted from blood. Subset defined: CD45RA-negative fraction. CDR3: CASSPGLVSNEQFF. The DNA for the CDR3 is TGTGCCAGCAGCCCGGGACTAGTTAGTAATGAGCAGTTCTTC.